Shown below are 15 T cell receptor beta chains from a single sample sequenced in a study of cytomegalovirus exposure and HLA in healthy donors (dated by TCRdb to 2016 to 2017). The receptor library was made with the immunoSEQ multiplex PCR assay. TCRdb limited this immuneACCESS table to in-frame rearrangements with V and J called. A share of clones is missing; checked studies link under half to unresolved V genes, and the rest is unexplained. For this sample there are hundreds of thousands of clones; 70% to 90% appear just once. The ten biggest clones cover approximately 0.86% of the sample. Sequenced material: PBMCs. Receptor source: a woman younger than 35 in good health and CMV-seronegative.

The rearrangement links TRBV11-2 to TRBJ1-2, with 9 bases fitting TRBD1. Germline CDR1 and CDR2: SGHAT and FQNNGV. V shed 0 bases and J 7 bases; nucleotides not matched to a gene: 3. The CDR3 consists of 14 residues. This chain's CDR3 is CASSLEQGAGGYTF. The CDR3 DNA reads TGTGCCAGCAGCTTAGAACAGGGGGCTGGTGGCTACACCTTC.

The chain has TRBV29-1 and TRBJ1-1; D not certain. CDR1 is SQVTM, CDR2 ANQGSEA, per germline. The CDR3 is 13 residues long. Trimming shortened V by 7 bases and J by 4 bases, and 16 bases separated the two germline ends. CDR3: CSAIDRGSTEAFF. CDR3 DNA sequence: TGCAGCGCTATAGACCGAGGGAGCACTGAAGCTTTCTTT.

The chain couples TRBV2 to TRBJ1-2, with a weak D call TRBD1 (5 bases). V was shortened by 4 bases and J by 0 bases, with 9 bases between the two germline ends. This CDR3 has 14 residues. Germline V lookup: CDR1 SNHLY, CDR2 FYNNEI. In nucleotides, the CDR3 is TGTGCCAGCAGTGTGCAGACAGCTAACTATGGCTACACCTTC. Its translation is CASSVQTANYGYTF.

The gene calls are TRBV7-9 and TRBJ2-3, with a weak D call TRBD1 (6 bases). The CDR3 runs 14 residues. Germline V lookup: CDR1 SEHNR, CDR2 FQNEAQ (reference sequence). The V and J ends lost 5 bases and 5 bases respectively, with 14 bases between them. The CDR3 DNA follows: TGTGCCAGCAGCCCACAGGGCCCCCAAGATACGCAGTATTTT. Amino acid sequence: CASSPQGPQDTQYF.

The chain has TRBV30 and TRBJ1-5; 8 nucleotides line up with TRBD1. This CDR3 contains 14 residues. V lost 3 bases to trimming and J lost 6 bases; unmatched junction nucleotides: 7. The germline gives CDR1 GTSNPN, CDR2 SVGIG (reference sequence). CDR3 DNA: TGTGCCTGGAGCCACGGACAGGGTTTTCAGCCCCAGCATTTT. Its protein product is CAWSHGQGFQPQHF.

The CDR3: CSVEGQTGGTGETQYF. The CDR3 coding sequence is TGCAGCGTTGAAGGGCAGACAGGGGGTACAGGGGAGACCCAGTACTTC. This sequence joins TRBV29-1 and TRBJ2-5; 9 bases match TRBD1. Looked up from germline, CDR1 is SQVTM and CDR2 is ANQGSEA. The CDR3 runs to 16 residues. The V gene end was trimmed by 1 base and the J gene end by 5 bases; junction bases not matched to a gene: 11. The whole variable domain, remainder taken from reference TRBV29-1 and TRBJ2-5, is SAVISQKPSRDICQRGTSLTIQCQVDSQVTMMFWYRQQPGQSLTLIATANQGSEATYESGFVIDKFPISRPNLTFSTLTVSNMSPEDSSIYLCSVEGQTGGTGETQYFGPGTRLLVL.

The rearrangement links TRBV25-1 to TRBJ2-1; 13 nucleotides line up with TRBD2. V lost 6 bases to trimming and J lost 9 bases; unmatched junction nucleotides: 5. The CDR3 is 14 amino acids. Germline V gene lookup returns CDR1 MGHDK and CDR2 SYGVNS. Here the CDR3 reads CASRLAGGSTEQFF. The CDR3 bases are TGTGCCAGCAGACTAGCGGGGGGGAGTACTGAGCAGTTCTTC.

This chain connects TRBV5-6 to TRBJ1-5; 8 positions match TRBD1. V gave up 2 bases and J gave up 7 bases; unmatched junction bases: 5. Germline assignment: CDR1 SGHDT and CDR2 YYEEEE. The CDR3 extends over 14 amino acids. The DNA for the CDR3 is TGTGCCAGCAGCTTCATGCAGGGGGCCCAGCCCCAGCATTTT. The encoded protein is CASSFMQGAQPQHF.

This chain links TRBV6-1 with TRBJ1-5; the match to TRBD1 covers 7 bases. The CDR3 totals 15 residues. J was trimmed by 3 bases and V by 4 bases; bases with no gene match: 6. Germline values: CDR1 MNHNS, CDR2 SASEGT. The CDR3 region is CASSVLQGINQPQHF. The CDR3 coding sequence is TGTGCCAGCAGTGTTCTACAGGGGATCAATCAGCCCCAGCATTTT.

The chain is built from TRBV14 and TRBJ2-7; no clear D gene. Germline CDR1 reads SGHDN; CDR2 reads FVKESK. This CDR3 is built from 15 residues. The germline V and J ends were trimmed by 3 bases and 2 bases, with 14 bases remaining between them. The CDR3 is CASSHDSYSPYEQYF. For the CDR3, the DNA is TGTGCCAGCAGCCACGACTCGTATAGTCCCTACGAGCAGTACTTC.

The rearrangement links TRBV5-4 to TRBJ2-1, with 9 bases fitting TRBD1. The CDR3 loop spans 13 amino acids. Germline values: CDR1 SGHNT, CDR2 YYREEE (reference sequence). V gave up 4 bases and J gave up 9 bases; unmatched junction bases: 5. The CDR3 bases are TGTGCCAGCAGCACGACAGGGGGTATTGAGCAGTTCTTC. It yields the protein CASSTTGGIEQFF. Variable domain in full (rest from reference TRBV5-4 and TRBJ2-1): ETGVTQSPTHLIKTRGQQVTLRCSSQSGHNTVSWYQQALGQGPQFIFQYYREEENGRGNFPPRFSGLQFPNYSSELNVNALELDDSALYLCASSTTGGIEQFFGPGTRLTVL.

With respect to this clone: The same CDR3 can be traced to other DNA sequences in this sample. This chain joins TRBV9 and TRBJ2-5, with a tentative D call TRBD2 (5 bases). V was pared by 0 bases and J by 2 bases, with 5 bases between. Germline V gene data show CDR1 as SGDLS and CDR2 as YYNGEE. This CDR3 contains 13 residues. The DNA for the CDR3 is TGTGCCAGCAGCGTAGGCGGGCAAGAGACCCAGTACTTC. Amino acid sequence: CASSVGGQETQYF. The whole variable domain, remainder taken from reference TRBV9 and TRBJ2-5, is DSGVTQTPKHLITATGQRVTLRCSPRSGDLSVYWYQQSLDQGLQFLIQYYNGEERAKGNILERFSAQQFPDLHSELNLSSLELGDSALYFCASSVGGQETQYFGPGTRLLVL.

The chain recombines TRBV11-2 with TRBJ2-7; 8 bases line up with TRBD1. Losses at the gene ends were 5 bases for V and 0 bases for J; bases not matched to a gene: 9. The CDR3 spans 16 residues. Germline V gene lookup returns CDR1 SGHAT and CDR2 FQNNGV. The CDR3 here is CASSTRTGWSSYEQYF. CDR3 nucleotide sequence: TGTGCCAGCAGCACAAGGACAGGGTGGAGCTCCTACGAGCAGTACTTC.

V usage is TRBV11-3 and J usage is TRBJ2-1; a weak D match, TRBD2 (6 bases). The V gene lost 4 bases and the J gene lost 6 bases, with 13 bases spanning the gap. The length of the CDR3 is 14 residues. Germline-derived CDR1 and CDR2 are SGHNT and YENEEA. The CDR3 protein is CASSSRLVGNEQFF. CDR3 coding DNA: TGTGCCAGCAGCTCCCGACTAGTGGGCAATGAGCAGTTCTTC.

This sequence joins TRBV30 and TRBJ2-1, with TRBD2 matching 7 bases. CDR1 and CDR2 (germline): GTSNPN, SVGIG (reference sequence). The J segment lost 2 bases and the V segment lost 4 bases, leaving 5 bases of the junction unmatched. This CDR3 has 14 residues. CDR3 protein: CAWTSGPPYNEQFF. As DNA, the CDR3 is TGTGCCTGGACTAGCGGACCTCCCTACAATGAGCAGTTCTTC.